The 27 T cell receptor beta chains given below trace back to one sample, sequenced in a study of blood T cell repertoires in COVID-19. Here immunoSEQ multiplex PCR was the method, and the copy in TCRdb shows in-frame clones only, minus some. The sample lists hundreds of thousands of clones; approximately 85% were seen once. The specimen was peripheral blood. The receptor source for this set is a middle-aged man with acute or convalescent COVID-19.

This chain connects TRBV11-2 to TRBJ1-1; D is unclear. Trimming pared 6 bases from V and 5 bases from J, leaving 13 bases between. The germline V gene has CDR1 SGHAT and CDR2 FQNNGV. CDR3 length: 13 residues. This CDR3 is CASSPLSRTEAFF. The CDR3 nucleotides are TGTGCCAGCAGTCCTCTGAGTCGGACTGAAGCTTTCTTT. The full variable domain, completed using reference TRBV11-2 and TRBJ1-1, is EAGVAQSPRYKIIEKRQSVAFWCNPISGHATLYWYQQILGQGPKLLIQFQNNGVVDDSQLPKDRFSAERLKGVDSTLKIQPAKLEDSAVYLCASSPLSRTEAFFGQGTRLTVV.

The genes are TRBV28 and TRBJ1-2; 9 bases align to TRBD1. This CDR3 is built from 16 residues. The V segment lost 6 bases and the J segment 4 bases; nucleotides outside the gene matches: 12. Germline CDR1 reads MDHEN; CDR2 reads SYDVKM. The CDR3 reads CASRLPRDRVSYGYTF. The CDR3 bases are TGTGCCAGCAGGTTACCCCGGGACAGGGTCAGCTATGGCTACACCTTC.

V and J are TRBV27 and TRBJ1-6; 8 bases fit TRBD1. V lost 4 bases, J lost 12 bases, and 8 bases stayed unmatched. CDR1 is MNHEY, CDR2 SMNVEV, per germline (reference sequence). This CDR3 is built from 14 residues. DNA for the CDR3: TGTGCCAGCAGTTACGGACAGGGCCGGCGACCCCTCCACTTT. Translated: CASSYGQGRRPLHF.

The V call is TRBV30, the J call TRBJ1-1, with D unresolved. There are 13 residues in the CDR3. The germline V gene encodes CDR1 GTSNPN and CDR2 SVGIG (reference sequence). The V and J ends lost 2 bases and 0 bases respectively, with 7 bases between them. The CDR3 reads CAWSNSLNTEAFF. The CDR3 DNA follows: TGTGCCTGGAGTAACAGTTTGAACACTGAAGCTTTCTTT.

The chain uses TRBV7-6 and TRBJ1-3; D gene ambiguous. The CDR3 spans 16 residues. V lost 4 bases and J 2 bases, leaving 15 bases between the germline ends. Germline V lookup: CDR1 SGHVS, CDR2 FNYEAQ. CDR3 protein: CASSSGVTGAGNTIYF. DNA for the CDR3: TGTGCCAGCAGCTCAGGAGTTACGGGAGCTGGAAACACCATATATTTT.

CDR3 loop: CASTTGLAGGNQETQYF. The CDR3 DNA sequence: TGTGCCAGCACCACCGGACTAGCGGGGGGCAACCAAGAGACCCAGTACTTC. The rearrangement uses TRBV3-1 (or the pseudogene TRBV3-2) and TRBJ2-5; TRBD2 matches at 14 bases. The junction had 7 bases not matched to a gene; V was cut back by 7 bases and J by 0 bases. The CDR3 length is 17 residues. Germline V gene data show CDR1 as LGHDT and CDR2 as YNNKEL (reference sequence).

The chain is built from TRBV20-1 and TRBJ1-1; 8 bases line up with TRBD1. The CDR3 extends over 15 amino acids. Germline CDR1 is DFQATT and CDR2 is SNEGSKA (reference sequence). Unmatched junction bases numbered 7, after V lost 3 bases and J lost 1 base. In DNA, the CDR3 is TGCAGTGCTAGTCATGGACAGGGCGAGAACACTGAAGCTTTCTTT. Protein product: CSASHGQGENTEAFF.

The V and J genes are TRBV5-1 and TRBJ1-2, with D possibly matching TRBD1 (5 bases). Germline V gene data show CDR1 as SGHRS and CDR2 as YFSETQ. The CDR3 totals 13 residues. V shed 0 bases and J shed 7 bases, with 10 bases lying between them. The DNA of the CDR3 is TGCGCCAGCAGCTTGGGGGGCAGCCCTGGCTACACCTTC. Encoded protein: CASSLGGSPGYTF.

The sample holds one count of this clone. CDR3 amino acids: CASRGQGPYEQYF. CDR3 sequence (DNA): TGTGCCAGCCGGGGACAGGGCCCCTACGAGCAGTACTTC. The chain uses TRBV5-8 and TRBJ2-7; 9 nucleotides align to TRBD1. CDR1 and CDR2 (germline): SGHTS, YDEGEE. This CDR3 is built from 13 residues. V lost 7 bases and J lost 2; bases outside the gene matches: 4.

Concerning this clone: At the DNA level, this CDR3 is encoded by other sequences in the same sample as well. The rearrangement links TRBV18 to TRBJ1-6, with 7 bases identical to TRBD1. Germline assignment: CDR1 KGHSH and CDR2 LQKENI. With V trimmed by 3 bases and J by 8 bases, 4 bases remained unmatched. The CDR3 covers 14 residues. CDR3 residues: CASSPLDRDSPLHF. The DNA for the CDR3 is TGTGCCAGCTCACCCCTCGACAGGGATTCACCCCTCCACTTT. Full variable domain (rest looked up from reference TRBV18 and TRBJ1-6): NAGVMQNPRHLVRRRGQEARLRCSPMKGHSHVYWYRQLPEEGLKFMVYLQKENIIDESGMPKERFSAEFPKEGPSILRIQQVVRGDSAAYFCASSPLDRDSPLHFGNGTRLTVT.

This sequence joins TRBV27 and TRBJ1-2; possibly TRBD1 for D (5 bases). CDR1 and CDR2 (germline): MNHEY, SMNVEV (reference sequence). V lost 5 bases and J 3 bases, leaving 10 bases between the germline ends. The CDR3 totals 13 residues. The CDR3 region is CASSGGVYYGYTF. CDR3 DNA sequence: TGTGCCAGCAGTGGGGGGGTATACTATGGCTACACCTTC.

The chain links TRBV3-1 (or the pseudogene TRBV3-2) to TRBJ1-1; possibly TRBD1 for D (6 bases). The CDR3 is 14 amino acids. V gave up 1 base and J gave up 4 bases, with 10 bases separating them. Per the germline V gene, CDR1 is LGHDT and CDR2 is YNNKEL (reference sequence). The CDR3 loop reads CASSQGQGTTEAFF. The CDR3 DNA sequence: TGTGCCAGCAGCCAAGGGCAGGGGACCACTGAAGCTTTCTTT.

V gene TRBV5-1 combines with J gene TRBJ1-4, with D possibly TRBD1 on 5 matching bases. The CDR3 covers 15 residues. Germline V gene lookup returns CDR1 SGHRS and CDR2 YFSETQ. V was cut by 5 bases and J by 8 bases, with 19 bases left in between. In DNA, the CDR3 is TGCGCCAGCAGGCCTCGGGACTCCAACGGCGAAAAACTGTTTTTT. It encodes CASRPRDSNGEKLFF.

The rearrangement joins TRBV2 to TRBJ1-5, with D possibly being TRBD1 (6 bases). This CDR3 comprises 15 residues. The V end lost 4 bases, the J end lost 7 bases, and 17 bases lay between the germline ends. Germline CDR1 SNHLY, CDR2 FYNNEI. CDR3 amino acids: CASSVGGALGQPQHF. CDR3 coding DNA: TGTGCCAGCAGTGTGGGGGGGGCGCTTGGGCAGCCCCAGCATTTT.

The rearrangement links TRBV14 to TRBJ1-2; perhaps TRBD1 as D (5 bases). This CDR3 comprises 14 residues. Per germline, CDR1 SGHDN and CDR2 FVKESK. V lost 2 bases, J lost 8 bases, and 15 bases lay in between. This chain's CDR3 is CASSQNQGVRGYTF. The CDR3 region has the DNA TGTGCCAGCAGCCAAAATCAAGGGGTTAGAGGCTACACCTTC.

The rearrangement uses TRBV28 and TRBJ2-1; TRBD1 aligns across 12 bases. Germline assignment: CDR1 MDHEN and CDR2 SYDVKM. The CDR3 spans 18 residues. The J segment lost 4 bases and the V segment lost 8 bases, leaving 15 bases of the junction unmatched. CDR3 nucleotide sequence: TGTGCCAGCTCTTCTGGCGGCCGGGACAGGGGGCGTTACAATGAGCAGTTCTTC. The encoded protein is CASSSGGRDRGRYNEQFF.

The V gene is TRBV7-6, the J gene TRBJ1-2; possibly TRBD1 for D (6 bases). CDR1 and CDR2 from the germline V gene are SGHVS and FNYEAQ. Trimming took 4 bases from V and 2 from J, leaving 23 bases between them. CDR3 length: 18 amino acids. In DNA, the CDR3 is TGTGCCAGCAGCTCCTACCCCCGGGACACGAGGACGAACTATGGCTACACCTTC. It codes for CASSSYPRDTRTNYGYTF.

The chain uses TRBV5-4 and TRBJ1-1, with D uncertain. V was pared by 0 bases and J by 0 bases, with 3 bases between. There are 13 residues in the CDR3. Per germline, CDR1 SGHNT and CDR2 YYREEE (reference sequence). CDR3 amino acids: CASSLGMNTEAFF. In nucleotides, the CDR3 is TGTGCCAGCAGCTTGGGTATGAACACTGAAGCTTTCTTT.

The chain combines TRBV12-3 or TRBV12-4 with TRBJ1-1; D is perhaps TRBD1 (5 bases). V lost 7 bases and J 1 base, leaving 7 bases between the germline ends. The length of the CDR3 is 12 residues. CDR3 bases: TGTGCCAGCATCCAGGGGAACACTGAAGCTTTCTTT. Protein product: CASIQGNTEAFF.

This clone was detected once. In DNA, the CDR3 is TGCGCCAGCAGCAAGGGACAGGGCACAGATACGCAGTATTTT. Its translation: CASSKGQGTDTQYF. The chain employs TRBV5-1 and TRBJ2-3, with 8 bases lining up with TRBD1. The CDR3 length is 14 residues. Germline V CDR1 and CDR2: SGHRS, YFSETQ. V was clipped by 4 bases and J by 1 base; unmatched bases: 2.

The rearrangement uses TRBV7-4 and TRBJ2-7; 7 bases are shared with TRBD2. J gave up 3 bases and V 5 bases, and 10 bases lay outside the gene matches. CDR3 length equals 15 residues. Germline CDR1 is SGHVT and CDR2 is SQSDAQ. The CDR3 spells CASSHMTASGYEQYF. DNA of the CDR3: TGTGCCAGCAGCCATATGACTGCTAGCGGCTACGAGCAGTACTTC.

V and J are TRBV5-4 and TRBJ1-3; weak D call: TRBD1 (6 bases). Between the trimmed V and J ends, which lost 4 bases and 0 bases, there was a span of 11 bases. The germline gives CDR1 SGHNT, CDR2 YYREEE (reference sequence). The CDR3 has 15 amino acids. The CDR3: CASSPQGPSGNTIYF. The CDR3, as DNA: TGTGCCAGCAGCCCACAGGGACCCTCTGGAAACACCATATATTTT.

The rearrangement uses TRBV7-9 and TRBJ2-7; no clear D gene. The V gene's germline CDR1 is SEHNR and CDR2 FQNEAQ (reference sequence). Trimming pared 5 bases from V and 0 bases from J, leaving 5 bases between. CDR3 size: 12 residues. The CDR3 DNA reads TGTGCCAGCAGCACGAGCTCCTACGAGCAGTACTTC. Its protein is CASSTSSYEQYF.

CDR3 in amino acids: CASSEDWETQYF. The CDR3 coding sequence is TGTGCCAGCAGTGAGGACTGGGAGACCCAGTACTTC. The rearrangement links TRBV2 to TRBJ2-5, with D possibly matching TRBD2 (5 bases). CDR1 SNHLY and CDR2 FYNNEI come from the germline V gene. This CDR3 has 12 amino acids. The V end lost 3 bases, the J end lost 5 bases, and 7 bases lay between the germline ends.

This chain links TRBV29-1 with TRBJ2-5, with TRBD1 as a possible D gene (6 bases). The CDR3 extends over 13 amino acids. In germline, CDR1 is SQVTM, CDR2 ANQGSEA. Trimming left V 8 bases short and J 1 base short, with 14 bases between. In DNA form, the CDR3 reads TGCAGCATCCACAGGGTAGGCCAAGAGACCCAGTACTTC. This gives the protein CSIHRVGQETQYF.

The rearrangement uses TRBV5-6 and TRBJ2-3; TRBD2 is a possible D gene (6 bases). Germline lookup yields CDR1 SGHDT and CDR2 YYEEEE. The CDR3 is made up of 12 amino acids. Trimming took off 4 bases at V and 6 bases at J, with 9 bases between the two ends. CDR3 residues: CASSVLADTQYF. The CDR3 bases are TGTGCCAGCAGCGTCCTAGCGGATACGCAGTATTTT.

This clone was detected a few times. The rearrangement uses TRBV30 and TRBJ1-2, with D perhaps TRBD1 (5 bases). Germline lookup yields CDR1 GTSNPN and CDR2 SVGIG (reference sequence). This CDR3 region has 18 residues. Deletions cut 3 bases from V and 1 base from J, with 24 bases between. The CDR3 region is CAWRLGASQGQSNYGYTF. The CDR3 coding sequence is TGTGCCTGGAGGTTGGGCGCCAGCCAGGGTCAGAGTAACTATGGCTACACCTTC.